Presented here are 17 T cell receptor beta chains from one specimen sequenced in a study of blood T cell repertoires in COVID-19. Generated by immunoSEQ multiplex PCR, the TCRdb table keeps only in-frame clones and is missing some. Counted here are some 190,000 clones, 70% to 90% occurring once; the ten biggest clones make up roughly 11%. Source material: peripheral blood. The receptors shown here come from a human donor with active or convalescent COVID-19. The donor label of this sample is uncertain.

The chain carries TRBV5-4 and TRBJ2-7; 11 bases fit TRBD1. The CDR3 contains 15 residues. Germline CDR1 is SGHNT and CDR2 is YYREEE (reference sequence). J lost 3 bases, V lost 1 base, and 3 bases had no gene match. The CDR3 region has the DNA TGTGCCAGCAGCTTGTCCGGGACAGGGGGCTACGAGCAGTACTTC. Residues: CASSLSGTGGYEQYF.

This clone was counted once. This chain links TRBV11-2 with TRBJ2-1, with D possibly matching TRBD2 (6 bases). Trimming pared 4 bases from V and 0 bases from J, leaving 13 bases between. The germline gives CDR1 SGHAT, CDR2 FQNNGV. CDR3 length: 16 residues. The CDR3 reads CASSWVVAVSYNEQFF. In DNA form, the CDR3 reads TGTGCCAGCAGCTGGGTGGTAGCGGTCTCCTACAATGAGCAGTTCTTC.

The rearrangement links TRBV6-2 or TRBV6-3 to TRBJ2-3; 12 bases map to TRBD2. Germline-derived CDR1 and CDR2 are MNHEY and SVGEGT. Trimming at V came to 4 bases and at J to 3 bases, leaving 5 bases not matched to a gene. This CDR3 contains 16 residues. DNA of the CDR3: TGTGCCAGCAGTTCCCGGACTAGCGGGACAACAGATACGCAGTATTTT. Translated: CASSSRTSGTTDTQYF.

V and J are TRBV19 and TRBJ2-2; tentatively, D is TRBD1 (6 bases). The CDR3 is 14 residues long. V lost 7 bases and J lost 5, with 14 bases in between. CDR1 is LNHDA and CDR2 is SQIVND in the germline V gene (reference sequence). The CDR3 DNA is TGTGCCAGTAAAATCAACAGGGAAACCGGGGAGCTGTTTTTT. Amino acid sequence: CASKINRETGELFF.

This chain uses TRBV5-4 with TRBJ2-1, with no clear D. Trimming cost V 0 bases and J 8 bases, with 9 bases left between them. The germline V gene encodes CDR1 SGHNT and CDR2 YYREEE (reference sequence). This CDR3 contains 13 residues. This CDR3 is CASSLVSADEQFF. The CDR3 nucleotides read TGTGCCAGCAGCTTGGTTTCCGCAGATGAGCAGTTCTTC.

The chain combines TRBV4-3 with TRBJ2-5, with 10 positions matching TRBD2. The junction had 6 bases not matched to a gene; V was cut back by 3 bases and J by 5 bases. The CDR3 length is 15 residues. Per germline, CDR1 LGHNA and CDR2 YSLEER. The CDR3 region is CASSHALAGRETQYF. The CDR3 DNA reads TGCGCCAGCAGCCATGCACTAGCGGGGAGGGAGACCCAGTACTTC.

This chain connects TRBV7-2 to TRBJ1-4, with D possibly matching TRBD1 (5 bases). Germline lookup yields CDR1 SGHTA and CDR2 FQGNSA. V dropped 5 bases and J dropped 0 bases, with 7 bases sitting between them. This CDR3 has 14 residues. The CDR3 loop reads CASSPGATNEKLFF. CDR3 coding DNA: TGTGCCAGCAGCCCGGGGGCAACTAATGAAAAACTGTTTTTT.

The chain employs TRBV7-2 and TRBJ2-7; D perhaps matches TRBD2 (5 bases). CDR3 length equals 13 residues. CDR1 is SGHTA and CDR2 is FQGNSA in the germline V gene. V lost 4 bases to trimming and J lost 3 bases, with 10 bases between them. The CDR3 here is CASSSDYSYEQYF. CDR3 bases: TGTGCCAGCAGCTCCGACTACAGCTACGAGCAGTACTTC.

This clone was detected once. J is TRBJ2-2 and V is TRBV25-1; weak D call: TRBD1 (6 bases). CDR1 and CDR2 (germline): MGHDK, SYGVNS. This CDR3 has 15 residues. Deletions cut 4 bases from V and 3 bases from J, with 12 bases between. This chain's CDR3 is CASSATGTHTGELFF. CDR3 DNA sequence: TGTGCCAGCAGTGCGACTGGGACACACACCGGGGAGCTGTTTTTT.

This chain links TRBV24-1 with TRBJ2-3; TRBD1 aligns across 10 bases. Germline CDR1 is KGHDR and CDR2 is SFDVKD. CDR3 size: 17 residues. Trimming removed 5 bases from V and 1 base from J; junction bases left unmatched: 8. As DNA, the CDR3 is TGTGCCACCAGTGGTCAAACCGGGACAGGGGGCACAGATACGCAGTATTTT. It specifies CATSGQTGTGGTDTQYF.

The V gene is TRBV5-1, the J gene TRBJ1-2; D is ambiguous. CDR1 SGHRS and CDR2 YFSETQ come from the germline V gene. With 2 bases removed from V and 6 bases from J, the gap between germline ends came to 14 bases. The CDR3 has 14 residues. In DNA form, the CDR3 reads TGCGCCAGCAGCTTCTCCCCAATCCAGGATGGCTACACCTTC. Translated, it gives CASSFSPIQDGYTF.

CDR3 in amino acids: CASSRGRGGTDTQYF. Written as DNA, the CDR3 is TGTGCCAGCTCCCGTGGGCGGGGGGGCACAGATACGCAGTATTTT. The V and J genes are TRBV7-9 and TRBJ2-3, with TRBD2 identical over 8 bases. The V gene end was trimmed by 8 bases and the J gene end by 1 base; junction bases not matched to a gene: 8. Germline-derived CDR1 and CDR2 are SEHNR and FQNEAQ (reference sequence). There are 15 residues in the CDR3.

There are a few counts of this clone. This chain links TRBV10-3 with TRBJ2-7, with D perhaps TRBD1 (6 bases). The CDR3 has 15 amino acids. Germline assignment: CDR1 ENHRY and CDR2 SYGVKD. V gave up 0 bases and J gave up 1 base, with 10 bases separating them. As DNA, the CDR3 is TGTGCCATCAGTGAGTCTCAGGGGCAGTCCTACGAGCAGTACTTC. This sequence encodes CAISESQGQSYEQYF.

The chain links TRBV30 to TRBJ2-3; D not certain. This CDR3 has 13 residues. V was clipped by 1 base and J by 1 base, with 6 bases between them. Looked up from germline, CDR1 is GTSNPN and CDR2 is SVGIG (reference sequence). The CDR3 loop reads CAWSAVGTDTQYF. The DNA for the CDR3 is TGTGCCTGGAGTGCGGTGGGCACAGATACGCAGTATTTT.

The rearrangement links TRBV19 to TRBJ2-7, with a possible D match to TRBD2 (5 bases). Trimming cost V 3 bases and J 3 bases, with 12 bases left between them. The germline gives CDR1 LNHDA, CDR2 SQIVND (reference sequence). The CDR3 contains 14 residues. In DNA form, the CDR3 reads TGTGCCAGTAGTATGTCCCACGGGAACTACGAGCAGTACTTC. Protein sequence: CASSMSHGNYEQYF.

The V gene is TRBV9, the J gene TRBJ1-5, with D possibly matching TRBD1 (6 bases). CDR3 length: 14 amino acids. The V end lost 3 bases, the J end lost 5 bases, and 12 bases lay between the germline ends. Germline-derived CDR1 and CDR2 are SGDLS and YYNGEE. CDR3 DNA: TGTGCCAGCAGCGCCCGGGACACTGATCAGCCCCAGCATTTT. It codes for CASSARDTDQPQHF.

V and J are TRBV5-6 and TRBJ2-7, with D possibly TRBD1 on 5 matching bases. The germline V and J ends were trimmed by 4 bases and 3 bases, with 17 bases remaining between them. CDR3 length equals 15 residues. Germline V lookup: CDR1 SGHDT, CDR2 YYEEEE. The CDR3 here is CASSPDRKRFYEQYF. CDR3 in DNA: TGTGCCAGCAGCCCCGACAGAAAACGCTTCTACGAGCAGTACTTC.